The clone carrying this T cell receptor (beta chain) was seen ten or more times. Its cognate antigen is unknown. TCRdb used MiXCR to reprocess the reads, holding one entry per CDR3 protein. Among some 270,000 distinct CDR3 sequences listed, 20% to 25% were seen once. V was shortened by 4 bases and J by 5 bases, with 17 bases between the two germline ends. This CDR3 spans 15 amino acids. Germline values: CDR1 LNHDA, CDR2 SQIVND (reference sequence). These data originate in a study of T cell repertoires in cytomegalovirus infection. For the study at large: The authors relied on CMV epitopes, both recently identified HLA-C-restricted and well-studied HLA-B-restricted.

Study-wide results and limits: CMV-specific HLA-C-restricted TCR beta clonotypes dominated the ex vivo response.

The sequence was collected from a human donor in good health (CMV status not recorded). Some clones in this sample may be carry-over from other donors' samples. Sequences were derived from cultured PBMCs, sampled from culture after CMV antigen stimulation. The rearrangement joins TRBV19 to TRBJ1-1; the D is unclear. DNA of the CDR3: TGTGCCAGTAGTACCCCCGAGCCCGGGCGGACTGAAGCTTTCTTT. It translates to CASSTPEPGRTEAFF.